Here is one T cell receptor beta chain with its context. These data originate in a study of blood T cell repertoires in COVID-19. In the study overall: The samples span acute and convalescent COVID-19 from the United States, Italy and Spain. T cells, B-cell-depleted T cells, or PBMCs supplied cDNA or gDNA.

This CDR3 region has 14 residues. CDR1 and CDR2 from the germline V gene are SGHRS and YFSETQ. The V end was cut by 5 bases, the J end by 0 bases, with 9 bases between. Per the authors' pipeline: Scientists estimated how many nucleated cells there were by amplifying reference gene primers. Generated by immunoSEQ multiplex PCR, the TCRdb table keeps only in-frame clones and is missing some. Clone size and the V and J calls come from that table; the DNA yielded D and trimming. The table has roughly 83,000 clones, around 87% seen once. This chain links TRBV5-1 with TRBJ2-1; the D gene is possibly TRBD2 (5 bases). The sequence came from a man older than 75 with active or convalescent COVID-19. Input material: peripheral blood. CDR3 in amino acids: CASSTGNSYNEQFF. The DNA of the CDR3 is TGCGCCAGCAGTACCGGGAACTCCTACAATGAGCAGTTCTTC.